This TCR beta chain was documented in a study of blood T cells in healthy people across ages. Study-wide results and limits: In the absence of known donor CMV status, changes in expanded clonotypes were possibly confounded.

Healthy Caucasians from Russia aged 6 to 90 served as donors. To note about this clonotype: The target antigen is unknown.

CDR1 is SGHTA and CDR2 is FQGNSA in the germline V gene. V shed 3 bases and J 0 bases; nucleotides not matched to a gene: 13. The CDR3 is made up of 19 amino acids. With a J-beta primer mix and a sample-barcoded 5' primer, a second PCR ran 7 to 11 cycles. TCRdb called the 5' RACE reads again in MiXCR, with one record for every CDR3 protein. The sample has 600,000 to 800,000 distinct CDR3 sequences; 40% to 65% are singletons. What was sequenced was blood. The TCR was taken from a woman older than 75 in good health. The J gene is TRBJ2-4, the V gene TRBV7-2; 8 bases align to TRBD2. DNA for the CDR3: TGTGCCAGCAGCTTCAGACTGGTAGCGGGGCCGCTAGCCAAAAACATTCAGTACTTC. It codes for CASSFRLVAGPLAKNIQYF.